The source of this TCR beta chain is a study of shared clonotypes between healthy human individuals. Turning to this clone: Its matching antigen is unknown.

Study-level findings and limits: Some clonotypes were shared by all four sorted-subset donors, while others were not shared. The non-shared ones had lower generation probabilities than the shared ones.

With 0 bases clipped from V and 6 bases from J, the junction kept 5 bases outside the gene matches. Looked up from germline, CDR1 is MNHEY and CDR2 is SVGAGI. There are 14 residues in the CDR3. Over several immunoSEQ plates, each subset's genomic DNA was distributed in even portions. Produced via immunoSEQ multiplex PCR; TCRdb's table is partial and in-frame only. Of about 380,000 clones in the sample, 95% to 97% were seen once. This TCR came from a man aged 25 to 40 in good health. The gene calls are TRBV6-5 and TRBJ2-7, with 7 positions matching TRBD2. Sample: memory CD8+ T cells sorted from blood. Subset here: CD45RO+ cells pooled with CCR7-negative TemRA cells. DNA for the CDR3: TGTGCCAGCAGTTACTCAGGCGGGAGCTCCGAGCAGTACTTC. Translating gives CASSYSGGSSEQYF.